This note documents a single T cell receptor beta chain sequence. The target of this receptor is not known. Base-call qualities are not available, and no considerably larger clone is one nucleotide away. This entry comes from a study of cytomegalovirus exposure and HLA in healthy donors (dated by TCRdb to between 2016 and 2019). Turning to the overall study: In an earlier analysis of 450 to 750 of the donors, approximately 300 Gb of sequence data and approximately 100 million unique TCR beta sequences from roughly 200 million T cells were reported. Around 300 gigabases of sequencing data and tens of millions of unique TCR sequences were included in an early release covering several hundred HLA-typed donors. The genetic ancestry cluster associated with self-reported Caucasian donors included 81% of the roughly 400 genotyped donors. The aim of the study was to test whether cataloging public T cell receptors could identify signatures of past pathogen exposure. The study profiled the T cell repertoires of around 700 subjects by immunosequencing and related them to cytomegalovirus serostatus. In addition to the first cohort of roughly 670 subjects, a separate validation cohort of approximately 110 different subjects was used. To predict cytomegalovirus infection status, the study brought together high-throughput TCR immunosequencing, statistical association of individual TCRs with disease status, and machine learning. To study patterns of TCR occurrence, a later analysis re-analyzed previously published TCR beta repertoires from 650 to 750 donors and added high-resolution HLA genotyping. In the later analysis, no new phenotypic data were used to find candidate immune exposures; instead, reliance was placed on TCR beta sequences and their occurrence across donors. In an earlier analysis of 550 to 700 of the donors, high-throughput TCR beta sequencing was used to judge whether each TCR beta V gene segment behaved as functional or pseudogenic. Donor age, sex, ethnicity and CMV serostatus were compiled together with the repertoire data. In a later genetic analysis, genome-wide SNP genotypes for about 60% of the 666 donors were used, and that subset was treated as a discovery cohort. All discovery cohort repertoires had been generated on a single sequencing platform. Both class I and class II loci were covered by HLA typing, at four-digit resolution. Typing coverage varied by locus: 629-630 donors for A, B, C, DRB1 and DQB1; approximately 500 for DQA1; 600 to 610 for DPA1; approximately 450 for DPB1. A handful of DR-DQ haplotypes were handled as single units for association and clustering because linkage in the cohort was strong. Across under 500 genotyped donors of the cohort, an average of approximately 200,000 unique TCR beta nucleotide sequences per donor were sequenced, and approximately 17% of those sequences were non-productive. Broad study findings and their caveats: In a later analysis, most CMV-associated TCR beta chains were found to appear HLA-restricted, with HLA associations seemingly driven largely by CMV exposure. An earlier analysis of around 600 of the donors showed that most TCR beta V segments appeared in productive rearrangements either about 87% or about 30% of the time, which broadly matched IMGT annotations. A group of highly shared sequence variants was considered likely to be a technical artifact of the sequencing pipeline. Correlated functional status among segregating V segments might be attributable to linkage disequilibrium, but an unknown experimental factor could not be ruled out. Assigning TCR associations to individual alleles was difficult when HLA alleles, especially DR and DQ, strongly co-occurred. Some IMGT-functional V segments, including TRBV6-2 and TRBV6-3, could not be distinguished by the 87-base-pair reads and were therefore excluded. V-gene and J-gene trimming of TCR beta chains was associated with a missense DCLRE1C variant in a later genetic analysis, and the association was replicated in an independent cohort. At a false discovery rate of 0.05, a later analysis linked around 15,000 TCR beta sequences to specific HLA alleles. In a later genetic analysis, fewer N-insertions in productive TCRs were reported among donors in an Asian-associated ancestry cluster than the roughly 700-donor mean. The cohort was sequenced for TCR beta chains only, and without alpha or paired-chain data the features that could be detected were limited. Cytomegalovirus status was reported to be diagnosed by the classifier with high specificity and sensitivity in both the original and validation cohorts. In the study, approximately 150 TCR beta chains were listed as associated with cytomegalovirus. In vitro tests confirmed that a few of the cytomegalovirus-associated TCR beta chains recognize cytomegalovirus antigens. The only immune exposure information available for the cohort was CMV serostatus. Because some donors lacked HLA typing at each locus, the association tests relied only on the typed subset. Because counts were too low, seventeen rarely observed V segments, including chromosome 9 orphons, were left out of the earlier analysis of a few hundred of the donors. A further reported finding was that TCR beta sequences accurately predicted the HLA-A and HLA-B alleles for most subjects in the first cohort. Sequencing depth was assumed to be roughly uniform across donors in the presence/absence analyses, though that assumption may not hold. According to the authors, the approach could potentially be generalized to other disease states and immunological phenotypes. In a later analysis, the rate of TCR association differed among HLA loci, with DRB1 alleles having the most associated TCRs and HLA-C alleles having the fewest. In a later analysis, HLA-associated TCR beta chains showed more clonal expansion and lower generation probabilities than non-associated chains that were equally common. According to a later analysis, parvovirus B19, influenza, CMV and Epstein-Barr virus appeared linked to several top co-occurrence clusters. While some public TCRs were present in many individuals, most TCR sequences turned up only very rarely across donors.

The cohort consisted of 666 healthy bone marrow donors. At the time of sampling, every cohort member was nominally healthy, though immune exposures that went unrecorded were likely present. The donor tested CMV seronegative, placing the donor among the 350 or so seronegative members of the cohort. Each donor provided a peripheral blood sample, and peripheral blood mononuclear cells were used for TCR beta sequencing. The Qiagen DNeasy Blood Extraction Kit was used to extract genomic DNA from the blood cell samples. Receptors were amplified or captured by the immunoSEQ multiplex PCR assay. The multiplex PCR relied on a mix of 60 forward primers for TCR Vbeta segments and 13 reverse primers for TCR Jbeta segments. The CDR3 region of rearranged TCR beta genes was amplified from genomic DNA by a multiplex PCR assay. The Illumina HiSeq System was used to sequence the amplified TCR beta libraries as 87-base-pair reads. In the source study's methods: A later analysis tallied around 87 million unique TCR beta chains across the 700 or so repertoires, and about 12 million of those chains were shared by two or more donors. Raw reads were error-corrected and collapsed into unique sequences by a nearest-neighbor algorithm in which closely related sequences were merged to remove PCR and sequencing errors. Alignment of CDR3 sequences to IMGT reference sequences was used to assign V, D and J gene segments. Each retained sequence needed at least a six-nucleotide match to both a V gene segment and a J gene segment. Rearrangements were called productive when the CDR3 lacked stop codons and stayed in frame with V and J; all others were non-productive. CDR3 was defined according to IMGT convention as the region running from the second conserved V-encoded cysteine to the conserved J-encoded phenylalanine. In an earlier analysis of 500 to 650 of the donors, sequences lacking an unambiguous match to a single V gene segment were excluded. An earlier analysis of 587 of the donors classified V segments as functional when productive rearrangements were above 56.7% and as segregating when the standard deviation between donors was above 5%. A statistical classification framework was developed to diagnose cytomegalovirus status using the catalog of TCR beta chain sequences. V and J gene assignment, in a later analysis, came from comparing TCR nucleotide sequences with IMGT/GENE-DB human TR gene sequences. The TCRdist pipeline was used in a later analysis to assign CDR3 sequences and most-parsimonious VDJ recombination scenarios. A later analysis defined each TCR beta chain by its CDR3 amino acid sequence plus V-gene family, and excluded reads lacking a unique V-gene family. As a way to deal with suspected cross-contamination and a sequencing artifact, a later analysis dropped nearly 600 nucleotide sequences that were highly shared and had low generation probability. A later analysis calculated a clonal expansion index for each public chain from normalized within-repertoire ranks of inferred template counts. In a later analysis, generation probabilities were computed with a VDJ recombination model fitted to out-of-frame rearrangements, and the resulting probabilities were checked against IGoR. In a later analysis, TCR-TCR, TCR-HLA and TCR-CMV co-occurrence was scored with hypergeometric tests, and a repertoire-size bias correction was applied to TCR pairs. In a later analysis, false discovery rates were estimated by permuting HLA or CMV assignments 20 times. In a later analysis, co-occurring TCRs were grouped with DBSCAN, and TCRdist sequence similarity was added when clustering was performed within HLA-allele-positive subsets. Repertoires with fewer than 30,000 or more than 120,000 public chains, plus five repertoires with anomalous nucleotide sharing, were excluded from co-occurrence clustering. The table comes from immuneACCESS by way of TCRdb, which keeps in-frame sequences with V and J called. Part of the clones is missing from these tables; in studies checked, under half for an unresolved V gene and the rest for unknown reasons. The V and J calls and clone size come from that table; D and trimming were worked out from the DNA. Within this sample are 40,000 or so clones, with 90% of them counted one time only. The ten biggest clones cover less than 3.5% of the sample.

Between the V and J ends, shortened by 4 bases and 2 bases respectively, the junction contains 9 bases. CDR1 and CDR2 are read off the germline V gene (reference sequence) as MNHEY and SMNVEV. The CDR3 spans 14 residues, from the cysteine through the phenylalanine. The kept DNA is CDR3 alone, 42 bases in frame from the first base. The rearrangement joined TRBV27 to TRBJ2-1; TRBD1 is a weak D gene call, 7 bases matching. The receptor was derived from a woman between 18 and 29 years old in good health and CMV-seronegative. The specimen was PBMCs. The nucleotides are TGTGCCAGCAGTTCCAGGGGGGCCTACAATGAGCAGTTCTTC. Its translation reads: CASSSRGAYNEQFF.